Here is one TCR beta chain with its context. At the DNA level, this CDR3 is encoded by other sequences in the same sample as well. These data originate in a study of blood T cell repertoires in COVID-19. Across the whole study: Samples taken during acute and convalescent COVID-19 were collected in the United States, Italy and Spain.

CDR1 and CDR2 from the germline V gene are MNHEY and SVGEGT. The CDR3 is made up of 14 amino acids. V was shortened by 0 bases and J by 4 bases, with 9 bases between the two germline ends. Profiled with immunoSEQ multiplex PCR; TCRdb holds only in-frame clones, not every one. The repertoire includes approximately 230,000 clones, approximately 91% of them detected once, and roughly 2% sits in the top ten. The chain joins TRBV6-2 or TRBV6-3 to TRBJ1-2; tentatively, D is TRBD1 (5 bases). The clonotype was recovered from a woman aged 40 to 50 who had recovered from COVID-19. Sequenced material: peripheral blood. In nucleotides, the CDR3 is TGTGCCAGCAGTTACTCGGACACGGCCTATGGCTACACCTTC. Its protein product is CASSYSDTAYGYTF.